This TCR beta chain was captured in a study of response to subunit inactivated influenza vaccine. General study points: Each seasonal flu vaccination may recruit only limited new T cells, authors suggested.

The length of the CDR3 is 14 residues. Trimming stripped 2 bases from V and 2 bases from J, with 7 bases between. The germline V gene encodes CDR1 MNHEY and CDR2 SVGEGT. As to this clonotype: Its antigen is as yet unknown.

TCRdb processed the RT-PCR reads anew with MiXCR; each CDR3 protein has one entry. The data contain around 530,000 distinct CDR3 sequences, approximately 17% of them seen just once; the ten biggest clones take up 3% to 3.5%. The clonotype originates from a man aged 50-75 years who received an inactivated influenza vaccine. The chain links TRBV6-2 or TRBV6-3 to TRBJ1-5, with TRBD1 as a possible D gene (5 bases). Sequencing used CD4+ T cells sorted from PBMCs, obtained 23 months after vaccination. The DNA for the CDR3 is TGTGCCAGCAGTTACAGAGGGGGCAATCAGCCCCAGCATTTT. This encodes CASSYRGGNQPQHF.